A selection of T cell receptor beta chains follows, all from one sample in a study of blood T cell repertoires in COVID-19. Repertoires were generated with immunoSEQ multiplex PCR, while TCRdb's copy carries only in-frame clones and drops some. Of around 39,000 clones in the sample, roughly nine tenths were seen once. Source material: peripheral blood. The receptors were sampled from a man between 65 and 79 years old with acute or convalescent COVID-19. Both conserved end residues are part of each CDR3. D genes are given only for firm matches. Not all rows give a size; the values are once, few, many and, for expanded clones, a class.

d_gene	abundance	v_gene	j_gene	CDR3nt	CDR3aa
-	-	TRBV15	TRBJ2-6	TGTGCCACCAGCAGAGGGGTGGGAGTGTCTGGGGCCAACGTCCTGACTTTC	CATSRGVGVSGANVLTF
TRBD2	-	TRBV27	TRBJ2-1	TGTGCCAGCAGTTCCCCGGGACTAGCGGGAGTGTCCTACAATGAGCAGTTCTTC	CASSSPGLAGVSYNEQFF
-	few	TRBV5-6	TRBJ2-7	TGTGCCAGCAGCAATAGCGGCTACGAGCAGTACTTC	CASSNSGYEQYF
-	-	TRBV12-5	TRBJ2-5	TGTGCTAGTGGTTCCCCCGTGCAGGGGATTGAGACCCAGTACTTC	CASGSPVQGIETQYF
-	-	TRBV27	TRBJ2-7	TGTGCCAGCATAGAGGGAAACGAGCAGTACTTC	CASIEGNEQYF
TRBD2	-	TRBV7-2	TRBJ2-7	TGTGCCAGCAGCTCCCTCCCGGGACTAGCGGGCTACGAGCAGTACTTC	CASSSLPGLAGYEQYF
TRBD1	-	TRBV2	TRBJ1-1	TGTGCCAGCAGTCGACAGGGGGCGGATATCACTGAAGCTTTCTTT	CASSRQGADITEAFF
-	-	TRBV6-4	TRBJ2-2	TGTGCCAGCAGTGACTCAGCGGACACCGGGGAGCTGTTTTTT	CASSDSADTGELFF
TRBD2	-	TRBV5-4	TRBJ2-3	TGTGCCAGCAGCCTAGGGACTAGCGGGATCCCGGATACGCAGTATTTT	CASSLGTSGIPDTQYF
TRBD1	-	TRBV18	TRBJ2-7	TGTGCCAGCTCACTTCTCCGGACAGGTCCATCCTCCTACGAGCAGTACTTC	CASSLLRTGPSSYEQYF
TRBD1	once	TRBV7-2	TRBJ1-6	TGTGCCAGCAGCTTGGGGACAGGGTCGAATTCACCCCTCCACTTT	CASSLGTGSNSPLHF
TRBD1	-	TRBV6-2/TRBV6-3	TRBJ1-5	TGTGCCAGCAGTCCCGGGACAGGCCGGGGATATAGCAATCAGCCCCAGCATTTT	CASSPGTGRGYSNQPQHF
TRBD2	-	TRBV6-6	TRBJ2-1	TGTGCCAGCAGTTCACCTAGCGGCAGCTCCTACAATGAGCAGTTCTTC	CASSSPSGSSYNEQFF
TRBD1	-	TRBV18	TRBJ1-1	TGTGCCAGCTCGCAACAGGGGCCGCAGGGGCCTGAAGCTTTCTTT	CASSQQGPQGPEAFF
-	-	TRBV14	TRBJ1-3	TGTGCCAGCAGCCCTTTAGGGGGGGTTCGGAGCTCTGGAAACACCATATATTTT	CASSPLGGVRSSGNTIYF
TRBD2	-	TRBV6-5	TRBJ2-7	TGTGCCAGCAGTTTGAAGGGAGGGCCCTACGAGCAGTACTTC	CASSLKGGPYEQYF